This TCR beta chain was sequenced during a study of breast tumors, draining lymph nodes, adjacent tissues. General study results and limits: Luminal-like breast cancer showed significantly higher tumor–nontumor repertoire similarity than basal-like.

This clonotype was recorded at least ten times. Antigen unknown. TCRdb analysed the multiplex PCR reads with MiXCR anew, one entry per CDR3 protein. Of 180,000 or so distinct CDR3 sequences listed, 33% are singletons. The CDR3 totals 14 residues. The V end lost 6 bases, the J end lost 4 bases, and 15 bases lay between the germline ends. Germline values: CDR1 DFQATT, CDR2 SNEGSKA (reference sequence). Axillary draining lymph nodes of breast cancer patients supplied the node samples. This sequence was found in a female donor with breast cancer. Some clones in this sample may be carry-over from other donors' samples. The V gene is TRBV20-1, the J gene TRBJ2-2; no clear D. Sequenced sample: axillary lymph node tissue. The CDR3 here is CSAPGRVTTGELFF. Written as DNA, the CDR3 is TGCAGTGCCCCGGGTCGAGTTACCACCGGGGAGCTGTTTTTT.